This T cell receptor (beta chain) was recovered during a study of cytomegalovirus exposure and HLA in healthy donors. Study-level points and caveats: Reportedly, cytomegalovirus status was diagnosed with high sensitivity and specificity. Later work showed greater clonal expansion in HLA-associated TCR beta chains than in equally common others.

PCR involved 60 Vbeta and 13 Jbeta primers. Per the authors' pipeline: Around 80 million unique TCR beta chains, some 9.9 million of them shared, were counted by a later analysis. Sequencing was performed with immunoSEQ multiplex PCR; in TCRdb, only in-frame clones are kept and a portion is missing. The V and J calls and the clone size are those of that table, but D and trimming were determined from the DNA. In the table there are 150,000 to 200,000 clones, over 60% of which are singletons. Points on this clone: The antigen remains undetermined.

V lost 0 bases and J lost 0, with 7 bases in between. The V gene's germline CDR1 is SGHNT and CDR2 YYREEE (reference sequence). The CDR3 contains 15 residues. The sequenced sample was PBMCs. This sequence originates from a woman in her twenties or thirties in good health and CMV-seronegative. V usage is TRBV5-4 and J usage is TRBJ2-1; no clear D. CDR3 sequence reads: CASSLAHSSYNEQFF. CDR3 DNA sequence: TGTGCCAGCAGCTTGGCGCATAGCTCCTACAATGAGCAGTTCTTC.